Listed below are T cell receptor beta chains from one sample, sequenced in a study of early T cells in non-severe SARS-CoV-2 infection. TCRdb reprocessed the 5' RACE reads via MiXCR and lists one record per CDR3 protein. The data contain 45,000 to 70,000 distinct CDR3 sequences, 6.2% of them singletons. The source material was whole blood. These receptors were collected from an adult who was a healthcare worker with PCR-confirmed SARS-CoV-2 infection or an uninfected control (not recorded which). CDR3s include the opening cysteine and the closing phenylalanine or tryptophan.

CDR3aa,v_gene
CASSWKTGSDQPQHF,TRBV7-2
CASSRQGPHGYTF,TRBV25-1
CASSLGGGGQETQYF,TRBV12-3/TRBV12-4
CASSLYLSPAATNEKLFF,TRBV5-6
CSLRVRMGTEAFF,TRBV29-1
CSARGPRYEQYF,TRBV20-1
CATSERQGEKLFF,TRBV24-1
CASSLEVTANEKLFF,TRBV18
CASSLEGITAGELFF,TRBV5-1
CASTNPRAGISSYEQYF,TRBV6-6
CASSYTSGTGGAGANVLTF,TRBV6-2/TRBV6-3
CASSLTRSGNTIYF,TRBV7-2
CASSPVRQGVLFNYGYTF,TRBV27
CASSPSGFSYNEQFF,TRBV11-2
CSAGEGNYGYTF,TRBV20-1
CASSRTGEAFF,TRBV3-1
CASSYNDREYYEQYF,TRBV6-2/TRBV6-3
CASSLQSSPSTDTQYF,TRBV5-6
CASSRGQGPNQPQHF,TRBV6-5
CASSRTQTGTDTQYF,TRBV2
CASSAPSGGASVRGETQYF,TRBV9
CASSPGRSYGYTF,TRBV9
CATRTGNEQYF,TRBV6-2/TRBV6-3
CASSLSTDKQFF,TRBV5-6
CASSVDIVPGNTIYF,TRBV9
CASSLETVSLRTGELFF,TRBV7-8
CASSEGGRTEAFF,TRBV10-1
CASSFSVGNQPQHF,TRBV27
CASSENPGTIRSEQYF,TRBV6-2/TRBV6-3
CASSFTGGRDEQFF,TRBV5-5
CASSFGTSGGQETQYF,TRBV6-2/TRBV6-3
CASSWGHQPQHF,TRBV5-8
CASSPWTGFAIHEQYF,TRBV7-2
CASTLGASVSYEQYF,TRBV7-6
CASSYSKDSYSGNTIYF,TRBV6-6
CASSVRQSSSYEQYF,TRBV7-2
CATHPGTGPANYGYTF,TRBV24-1
CASSNWNTEAFF,TRBV6-6
CASSPPGGSSGNTIYF,TRBV18
CAWSVVLGQGYEQYF,TRBV30
CASDLARASYNEQFF,TRBV7-6
CASRSGVLAYEQYF,TRBV12-3/TRBV12-4
CASSLDFETQYF,TRBV5-1
CASSLVVGGEQYF,TRBV7-6
CASSPKGRGGLLAGELFF,TRBV7-9
CASSLGTAPSSYKQYF,TRBV18
CASSSPGVGGSPLHF,TRBV5-4
CASSLEGPMRGGRETQYF,TRBV7-2
CASSYDPRPNTEAFF,TRBV6-5
CASSPRGWREPYNEQFF,TRBV11-3
CASTRWVTDTQYF,TRBV6-1
CASSTASTEQFF,TRBV19
CASSSGAASYNEQFF,TRBV9
CASAPTSGGRTDTQYF,TRBV7-2
CASIDTGTTLNTQYF,TRBV11-2